One and the same sample provided the 27 T cell receptor beta chains below, sequenced in a study of tumor and adjacent non-tumor tissue in lung cancer. Three rounds of nested PCR, following a modified ARM-PCR protocol, produced the TCRbeta library. TCRdb re-analysed the multiplex PCR reads in MiXCR, keeping a single row per CDR3 protein. The sample records approximately 150,000 distinct CDR3 sequences, approximately 66% being singletons. RNA was extracted from bulk tissue without any cell sorting. What was sequenced was lung tumor tissue. The receptors derive from a man aged 55-75 years with small cell lung cancer.

Concerning this clonotype itself: One end of the junction does not line up with germline, which may come from a read error. The rearrangement uses TRBV11-2 and TRBJ2-4; D is perhaps TRBD2 (6 bases). The CDR3 is 13 residues long. The germline V gene encodes CDR1 SGHAT and CDR2 FQNNGV. The chain's CDR3 is CASSFEAAGILYF. The CDR3 DNA reads as TGTGCCAGCAGCTTTGAGGCAGCGGGCATTCTGTACTTC. The entire variable domain, with the rest obtained from reference TRBV11-2 and TRBJ2-4, is as follows: EAGVAQSPRYKIIEKRQSVAFWCNPISGHATLYWYQQILGQGPKLLIQFQNNGVVDDSQLPKDRFSAERLKGVDSTLKIQPAKLEDSAVYLCASSFEAAGILYFGAGTRLSVL.

As concerns this clonotype: Possible read error: a much larger clone is one base away. This chain uses TRBV20-1 with TRBJ1-5, with a weak D call TRBD1 (5 bases). The germline V and J ends were trimmed by 4 bases and 0 bases, with 13 bases remaining between them. CDR1 DFQATT and CDR2 SNEGSKA come from the germline V gene (reference sequence). The CDR3 consists of 15 residues. Here the CDR3 DNA reads TGCAGTGCTAATTCGGGACCCAATAGCAATCAGCCCCAGCATTTT. This gives the protein CSANSGPNSNQPQHF.

This clonotype was seen more than once but under ten times. V gene TRBV29-1 combines with J gene TRBJ2-2; 7 nucleotides line up with TRBD2. With V trimmed by 6 bases and J by 3 bases, 13 bases remained unmatched. The CDR3 length is 16 residues. The germline V gene encodes CDR1 SQVTM and CDR2 ANQGSEA. The CDR3 spells CSVGQGLTGYTGELFF. CDR3 nucleotide sequence: TGCAGCGTGGGTCAGGGACTAACAGGTTACACCGGGGAGCTGTTTTTT.

The chain employs TRBV12-3 or TRBV12-4 and TRBJ2-7; D is ambiguous. V lost 10 bases, J lost 0 bases, and 22 bases lay in between. The CDR3 runs 16 residues. CDR3 residues: CAITLASAGSSYEQYF. DNA of the CDR3: TGTGCCATCACCCTCGCAAGTGCAGGAAGCTCCTACGAGCAGTACTTC.

This clonotype was counted many times. The chain is built from TRBV5-6 and TRBJ2-3; 9 bases fit TRBD2. The germline V gene encodes CDR1 SGHDT and CDR2 YYEEEE. CDR3 length: 13 residues. V lost 7 bases and J lost 3; bases outside the gene matches: 3. CDR3 coding DNA: TGTGCCAGCCTGACTAGCGGAACAGATACGCAGTATTTT. Protein: CASLTSGTDTQYF.

Notes on this clonotype: This may arise from a read error, as a much more abundant clone is one base away. This sequence joins TRBV11-3 and TRBJ2-5; possibly TRBD1 for D (5 bases). The germline CDR1 and CDR2 sequences are SGHNT and YENEEA. This CDR3 contains 14 residues. V lost 9 bases to trimming and J lost 2 bases, with 16 bases between them. The chain's CDR3 is CARSPGRSQETQYF. The CDR3 DNA reads TGTGCCAGGAGCCCAGGGCGCAGTCAAGAGACCCAGTACTTC.

V usage is TRBV4-2 and J usage is TRBJ2-4, with D possibly matching TRBD1 (6 bases). The CDR3 extends over 18 amino acids. Trimming removed 4 bases at V and 8 bases at J, with 27 bases between. CDR1 is LGHNA and CDR2 is YNFKEQ in the germline V gene. The CDR3 DNA follows: TGTGCCAGCAGCCGAAATGTGCGCCCAGGACAGCCTAGAGACATTCAGTACTTC. This codes for CASSRNVRPGQPRDIQYF.

This chain joins TRBV20-1 and TRBJ2-2, with 8 bases that match TRBD1. Losses at the gene ends were 5 bases for V and 5 bases for J; bases not matched to a gene: 7. Germline V gene lookup returns CDR1 DFQATT and CDR2 SNEGSKA (reference sequence). The CDR3 has 14 amino acids. In DNA form, the CDR3 reads TGCAGTGCTCGGACAGGGAGTAGGACCGGGGAGCTGTTTTTT. Amino acids: CSARTGSRTGELFF.

By share of the sample, this clonotype is medium-sized. The chain links TRBV12-3 or TRBV12-4 to TRBJ2-1; D not certain. The CDR3 loop spans 11 amino acids. Trimming cost V 5 bases and J 4 bases, with 3 bases left between them. The CDR3 bases are TGTGCCAGCAGTCTTTACAATGAGCAGTTCTTC. Its translation: CASSLYNEQFF.

J is TRBJ2-5 and V is TRBV20-1, with no clear D. CDR3 length equals 13 residues. CDR1 and CDR2 from the germline V gene are DFQATT and SNEGSKA (reference sequence). V dropped 2 bases and J dropped 1 base, with 8 bases sitting between them. CDR3 residues: CSARKTRQETQYF. The CDR3 DNA sequence: TGCAGTGCTAGAAAGACACGCCAAGAGACCCAGTACTTC.

This clonotype occurred many times. The CDR3 coding sequence is TGTGCCAGCAGTGAGTCTCAGGCCTATAGCAATCAGCCCCAGCATTTT. Translating gives CASSESQAYSNQPQHF. The chain links TRBV6-1 to TRBJ1-5; D remains unclear. The length of the CDR3 is 16 residues. Trimming removed 3 bases at V and 0 bases at J, with 12 bases between. Germline loops: CDR1 MNHNS, CDR2 SASEGT.

Note on this clonotype: At one of its ends the junction is not consistent with the germline gene, which may arise from a read error. This rearrangement joins TRBV28 to TRBJ2-2, with 8 bases matching TRBD2. The germline CDR1 and CDR2 sequences are MDHEN and SYDVKM. CDR3 size: 16 residues. CDR3 coding DNA: TGTGCCAGCAGTGCCCCGGGGGGGGCAAACACCGGGGAGCTGCTTTTT. Translation: CASSAPGGANTGELLF.

The chain carries TRBV11-3 and TRBJ2-1; D remains ambiguous. The CDR3 runs to 13 residues. Trimming stripped 6 bases from V and 10 bases from J, with 16 bases between. CDR1 is SGHNT, CDR2 YENEEA, per germline. CDR3 in DNA: TGTGCCAGCAGTTTGGGCAGCGTGGCCGAGCAGTTCTTC. It translates to CASSLGSVAEQFF.

V gene TRBV6-5 combines with J gene TRBJ2-1; possibly TRBD1 or TRBD2 for D (5 bases each). Germline V gene data show CDR1 as MNHEY and CDR2 as SVGAGI. This CDR3 is 13 amino acids long. V was pared by 4 bases and J by 10 bases, with 14 bases between. CDR3 sequence (DNA): TGTGCCAGCAGTTCCCGGTGGGGGTTCGAGCAGTTCTTC. Amino acid sequence: CASSSRWGFEQFF.

Points on this clonotype: Given a much more abundant clone one base away, this may be a read error. The chain combines TRBV20-1 with TRBJ1-2; D is uncertain. Germline V gene lookup returns CDR1 DFQATT and CDR2 SNEGSKA (reference sequence). The CDR3 runs 11 residues. CDR3 in DNA: TGCAGTGCTAAAATCGACTATGACTACACCTTC. This gives the protein CSAKIDYDYTF.

About this clonotype itself: Sequence at one end of the junction differs from germline and may be a read error. The rearrangement joins TRBV4-2 to TRBJ1-3; perhaps TRBD1 as D (5 bases). There are 13 residues in the CDR3. Germline CDR1 is LGHNA and CDR2 is YNFKEQ. The CDR3 bases are TGTGCCAGCAACCAAGGGACGAGGTCTTCCATATATTTT. This translates into CASNQGTRSSIYF.

This chain links TRBV12-3 or TRBV12-4 with TRBJ1-2, with 8 bases that match TRBD1. The CDR3 is 13 amino acids. Germline trimming cut 8 bases from V and 2 bases from J; bases unmatched to any gene: 4. DNA for the CDR3: TGTGCCAGCGGACGGGACAGGAACTATGGCTACACCTTC. It is translated as CASGRDRNYGYTF.

The chain is built from TRBV5-1 and TRBJ1-4, with D tentatively TRBD1 (6 bases). Trimming took off 3 bases at V and 7 bases at J, with 16 bases between the two ends. The CDR3 spans 15 residues. Germline loops: CDR1 SGHRS, CDR2 YFSETQ. CDR3 nucleotide sequence: TGCGCCAGCAGCTCGAAGGGGGGGCGCGGTGAAAAACTGTTTTTT. Translating it yields CASSSKGGRGEKLFF.

On this clonotype itself: A much bigger clone sits one base away, suggesting this may be a read error. J is TRBJ1-4 and V is TRBV20-1; D not certain. This CDR3 is 14 amino acids long. The germline gives CDR1 DFQATT, CDR2 SNEGSKA (reference sequence). Trimming stripped 3 bases from V and 7 bases from J, with 15 bases between. DNA of the CDR3: TGCAGTGCTAGGGTGGGGTCGAAGAGTGAAAAACTGTTTTTT. Amino acids: CSARVGSKSEKLFF.

This clonotype was recorded a few times. The V and J genes are TRBV20-1 and TRBJ2-5; 11 bases map to TRBD2. From germline, CDR1 is DFQATT and CDR2 SNEGSKA (reference sequence). V was pared by 3 bases and J by 5 bases, with 20 bases of the junction left unmatched. The CDR3 loop spans 19 amino acids. CDR3 protein: CSARKTGTSGGGVMETQYF. The CDR3 region has the DNA TGCAGTGCTAGGAAAACCGGGACTAGCGGAGGGGGCGTCATGGAGACCCAGTACTTC.

The V gene is TRBV5-1, the J gene TRBJ2-7, with D possibly matching TRBD1 (5 bases). Between the trimmed V and J ends, which lost 6 bases and 3 bases, there was a span of 19 bases. Germline CDR1 and CDR2: SGHRS and YFSETQ. The CDR3 has 15 amino acids. This CDR3 is CASNWGFSGDYEQYF. The CDR3 bases are TGCGCCAGCAACTGGGGCTTCTCGGGCGACTACGAGCAGTACTTC.

In its sample, this clonotype was seen once. This may be a read error: a much more frequent sequence differs by one nucleotide. The rearrangement links TRBV6-2 or TRBV6-3 to TRBJ2-1; D not resolved. V shed 5 bases and J shed 8 bases, with 16 bases lying between them. From germline, CDR1 is MNHEY and CDR2 SVGEGT. There are 14 residues in the CDR3. DNA of the CDR3: TGTGCCAGCAGTCCTTACTTGGGGAATGATGAGCAGTTCTTC. This sequence encodes CASSPYLGNDEQFF.

Note on this clonotype: This CDR3 is missing its conserved last phenylalanine or tryptophan, likely due to a read error. It is unclear where the CDR3 begins or ends on the DNA, so no DNA is shown, and the CDR3 is as TCRdb lists it. This chain uses TRBV4-2 with TRBJ1-4. Germline V CDR1 and CDR2: LGHNA, YNFKEQ. The CDR3 length equals 15 residues, ends included. This chain's CDR3 is CASSPRTAANEKPFL.

This clonotype was seen only once. V is TRBV29-1 and J is TRBJ1-2, with 7 bases identical to TRBD1. J gave up 7 bases and V 8 bases, and 10 bases lay outside the gene matches. This CDR3 comprises 12 residues. Germline lookup yields CDR1 SQVTM and CDR2 ANQGSEA. Here the CDR3 reads CSIPGTDCGYTF. The CDR3 coding sequence is TGCAGCATTCCTGGGACAGACTGTGGCTACACCTTC.

Details on this clonotype: This may come from a read error, since a much larger clone is one base off. The J gene is TRBJ2-3, the V gene TRBV29-1; D possibly matches TRBD1 or TRBD2 (5 bases each). The CDR3 is made up of 14 amino acids. Trimming removed 6 bases from V and 2 bases from J, with 15 bases in between. CDR1 and CDR2 (germline): SQVTM, ANQGSEA. The CDR3 sequence is CSVCPGPFTDTQYF. The CDR3 bases are TGCAGCGTGTGCCCGGGACCCTTCACAGATACGCAGTATTTT.

On this clonotype itself: Just one base apart from a much larger clone, this may be a read error. The V and J genes are TRBV28 and TRBJ2-7, with D uncertain. Germline CDR1 MDHEN, CDR2 SYDVKM. The CDR3 totals 15 residues. V gave up 2 bases and J gave up 3 bases, with 14 bases separating them. CDR3 sequence reads: CASSLDPLSFYEQYF. CDR3 sequence (DNA): TGTGCCAGCAGTTTAGATCCCCTGAGCTTCTACGAGCAGTACTTC.

This clonotype showed up just a few times. The V gene is TRBV9, the J gene TRBJ1-5; D is perhaps TRBD1 (6 bases). Germline V gene sequence: CDR1 SGDLS, CDR2 YYNGEE. V lost 2 bases to trimming and J lost 5 bases, with 8 bases between them. This CDR3 comprises 13 residues. Written as DNA, the CDR3 is TGTGCCAGCAGCGTGGACAGTTATCAGCCCCAGCATTTT. Residues: CASSVDSYQPQHF.